Included here is one T cell receptor beta chain sequence, with context. What it binds is unknown. The data were taken from a study of chemoradiotherapy in HPV16-positive cancers. General study findings and limits: In HPV16-positive patients, HPV-responsive T-cell expansion tracked better recurrence-free survival.

TCRdb's copy holds only in-frame clones and misses some; the assay was immunoSEQ multiplex PCR. This table holds just under 1,500 clones, nearly 95% found once. Germline V gives CDR1 MGHRA, CDR2 YSYEKL. The V end lost 1 base, the J end lost 7 bases, and 11 bases lay between the germline ends. CDR3 size: 14 residues. The sequence was collected from a human donor with HPV-associated anogenital cancer. The chain uses TRBV4-1 and TRBJ2-1; no reliable D call. Sample: tumor tissue, taken from a patient who underwent chemoradiotherapy. The CDR3 region has the DNA TGCGCCAGCAGCCAAGGCACGTCGAGGAATGAGCAGTTCTTC. Translating gives CASSQGTSRNEQFF.